This T cell receptor beta chain was found in a study of shared clonotypes between healthy human individuals. Study findings and constraints: Generation probability values for non-shared clonotypes were lower than those for clonotypes shared by all four donors. Clonotype sharing across several donors was observed for approximately 5% of naive CD4 clonotypes.

Regarding this clone: The antigen remains undetermined.

V was pared by 7 bases and J by 5 bases, with 21 bases between. The CDR3 runs to 14 residues. The germline V gene encodes CDR1 SQVTM and CDR2 ANQGSEA. It was into CD45RA+ naive and CD45RA-negative memory subsets that the CD4+ cells were split. It was across several immunoSEQ plates that each subset's genomic DNA was evenly split. Produced via immunoSEQ multiplex PCR; TCRdb's table is partial and in-frame only. The sample lists approximately 1.5 million clones; about 98.5% were seen once. Material for sequencing was naive CD4+ T cells sorted from blood. Subset reported: CD45RA+ positively selected. The chain employs TRBV29-1 and TRBJ2-7; D is perhaps TRBD2 (6 bases). The receptor comes from a man aged 25-45 years in good health. The CDR3 DNA sequence: TGCAGCGCCTCCCCGTCGGGACTCGTCCACGAGCAGTACTTC. Its translation is CSASPSGLVHEQYF.